This is a list of T cell receptor beta chains from one sample in a study of human T cells and chemical hapten exposure. One entry per CDR3 protein, called by TCRdb with MiXCR from the RACE reads. This sample has about 84,000 distinct CDR3 sequences; about 10% occur once, and the top ten carry less than 6.5%. The sequencing used whole blood, collected in connection with sensitization to the hapten diphenylcyclopropenone (DPC). Receptor source: a woman aged 50 to 60 with alopecia areata. Some clones in this sample may be carry-over from other donors' samples. Both conserved end residues are part of each CDR3. Fields, in order: D gene, clone size, J gene, V gene, CDR3 DNA, CDR3 protein. D genes are given only for firm matches. Some rows have no size entry. The others give once, few or many, or a class for an expanded clone.

NA	many	TRBJ2-1	TRBV7-7	TGTGCCAGCAGCTTAGCGTGCGAATTGAGCTCCTACAATGAGCAGTTCTTC	CASSLACELSSYNEQFF
NA	few	TRBJ1-3	TRBV29-1	TGCAGCGCTGGATCTGGAAACACCATATATTTT	CSAGSGNTIYF
NA	NA	TRBJ1-5	TRBV4-3	TGCGCCAGCAGCCAAGACCCGACAGATCAGCCCCAGCATTTT	CASSQDPTDQPQHF
TRBD2	NA	TRBJ2-1	TRBV5-1	TGCGCCAGCAGCTCAACTGGCGGACTAGCGGGGTCAGGGGAGCAGTTCTTC	CASSSTGGLAGSGEQFF
TRBD2	many	TRBJ2-5	TRBV6-6	TGTGCCAGCAGTGGGACTAGCGGCCTCCAAGAGACCCAGTACTTC	CASSGTSGLQETQYF
NA	few	TRBJ1-6	TRBV18	TGTGCCAGCTCACTCGACATCTTTTCACCCCTCCACTTT	CASSLDIFSPLHF
NA	few	TRBJ2-3	TRBV18	TGTGCCAGCTCACCAAGACGCACAGATACGCAGTATTTT	CASSPRRTDTQYF
NA	few	TRBJ1-1	TRBV6-6	TGTGCCAGCAGACTGCAACAGGGTTTAAACACTGAAGCTTTCTTT	CASRLQQGLNTEAFF
NA	many	TRBJ2-7	TRBV4-3	TGCGCCAGCAGCCAATCCAGTTTCTCCTACGAGCAGTACTTC	CASSQSSFSYEQYF
NA	many	TRBJ2-3	TRBV4-1	TGCGCCAGCAGCCAGATGAGTGGTGCGCAGTATTTT	CASSQMSGAQYF
NA	NA	TRBJ1-3	TRBV7-6	TGTGCCAGCAGCTTGGGGCAGATCCCCTCTGGAAACACCATATATTTT	CASSLGQIPSGNTIYF
TRBD2	NA	TRBJ2-7	TRBV18	TGTGCCAGCTCACCGGGAGCTAGCGGGGCATACGAGCAGTACTTC	CASSPGASGAYEQYF
NA	NA	TRBJ1-6	TRBV12-3/TRBV12-4	TGTGCCAGCAGTCCTGGGGGAGTCCTCCGGTCACCCCTCCACTTT	CASSPGGVLRSPLHF
NA	many	TRBJ1-2	TRBV6-6	TGTGCCAGCAGTGTTACAGGGATTTTCCTTGTGGGCTACACCTTC	CASSVTGIFLVGYTF
NA	many	TRBJ2-7	TRBV28	TGTGCCAGCAGTCTGACAGGACGTCTTGTCGAGCAGTACTTC	CASSLTGRLVEQYF
TRBD2	many	TRBJ2-1	TRBV29-1	TGCAGCGTCCCGTTGCGGGGGGGCAATGAGCAGTTCTTC	CSVPLRGGNEQFF
NA	many	TRBJ1-6	TRBV10-3	TGTGCCATCAGTGAGTCCTCCCTTCTCTCCTCCAGATCACCCCTCCACTTT	CAISESSLLSSRSPLHF
NA	many	TRBJ2-1	TRBV5-6	TGTGCCAGCAGTCTCCCCCGGAAGGGGAATGAGCAGTTCTTC	CASSLPRKGNEQFF
NA	many	TRBJ2-7	TRBV10-3	TGTGCCATCAGTGCCCGGGCCTACGAGCAGTACTTC	CAISARAYEQYF
NA	NA	TRBJ1-1	TRBV9	TGTGCCAGCAGCGGTACTACCTTCTCCGCTGAAGCTTTCTTT	CASSGTTFSAEAFF
TRBD1	many	TRBJ2-2	TRBV6-1	TGTGCCAGCAGTAGACAGGGGCCGAGCACCGGGGAGCTGTTTTTT	CASSRQGPSTGELFF
NA	NA	TRBJ1-4	TRBV20-1	TGCAGTGCTAGGGTGGCAGGGGTATATGAAAAACTGTTTTTT	CSARVAGVYEKLFF
NA	NA	TRBJ1-1	TRBV3-1	TGTGCCAGCAGCCCGCCGCTCTTCGGCACTGAAGCTTTCTTT	CASSPPLFGTEAFF
NA	few	TRBJ2-7	TRBV29-1	TGCAGCGTTAGGGGCGCAGGTAGTGACGAGCAGTACTTC	CSVRGAGSDEQYF
NA	many	TRBJ2-1	TRBV11-2	TGTGCCAGCAGCTTATGGGCTAGCGCGAACAATGAGCAGTTCTTC	CASSLWASANNEQFF
NA	few	TRBJ1-1	TRBV7-2	TGTGCCAGCAGCTTAATGGGGACGGTGTATGCTTTCTTT	CASSLMGTVYAFF
NA	NA	TRBJ1-2	TRBV5-6	TGTGCCAGCAGCTACCCCCGCTATGGCTACACCTTC	CASSYPRYGYTF
TRBD2	many	TRBJ2-5	TRBV2	TGTGCCAGCAGTGATAACCCATCGGGGGGCCAGTACTTC	CASSDNPSGGQYF
NA	NA	TRBJ2-7	TRBV2	TGTGCCAGCAGTGAAGGAAGGGCTGATCCCTACTTC	CASSEGRADPYF
NA	NA	TRBJ2-7	TRBV20-1	TGCAGTGCTTTGTCGGACTCTGACGAGCAGTACTTC	CSALSDSDEQYF
TRBD1	many	TRBJ2-1	TRBV7-8	TGTGCCAGCAGCCCGCGGACAGGGCGGAATGAGCAGTTCTTC	CASSPRTGRNEQFF